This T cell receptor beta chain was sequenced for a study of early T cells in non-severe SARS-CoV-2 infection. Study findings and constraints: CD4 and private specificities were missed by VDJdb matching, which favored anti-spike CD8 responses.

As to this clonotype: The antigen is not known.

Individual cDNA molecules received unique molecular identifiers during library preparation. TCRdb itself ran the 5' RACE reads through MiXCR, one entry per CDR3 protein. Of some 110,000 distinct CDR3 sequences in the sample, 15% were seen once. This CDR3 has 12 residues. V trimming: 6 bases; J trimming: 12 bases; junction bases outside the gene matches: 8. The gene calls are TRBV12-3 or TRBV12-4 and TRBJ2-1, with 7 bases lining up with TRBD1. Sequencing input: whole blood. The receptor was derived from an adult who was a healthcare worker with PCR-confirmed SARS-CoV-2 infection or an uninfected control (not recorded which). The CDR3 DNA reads TGTGCCAGCAGGGGCCCGGGACAGTCGCAGTTCTTC. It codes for CASRGPGQSQFF.